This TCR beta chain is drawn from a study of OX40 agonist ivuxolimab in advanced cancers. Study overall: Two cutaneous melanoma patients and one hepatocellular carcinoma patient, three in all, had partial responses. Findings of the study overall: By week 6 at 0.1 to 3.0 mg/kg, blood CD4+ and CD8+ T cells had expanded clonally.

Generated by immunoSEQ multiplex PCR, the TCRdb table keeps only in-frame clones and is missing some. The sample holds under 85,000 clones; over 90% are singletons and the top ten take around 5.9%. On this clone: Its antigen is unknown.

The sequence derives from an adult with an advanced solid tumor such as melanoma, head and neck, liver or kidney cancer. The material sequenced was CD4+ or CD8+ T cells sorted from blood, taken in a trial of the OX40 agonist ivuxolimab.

This CDR3 reads CASSIVAGSYNEQFF. The CDR3 DNA follows: TGTGCCAGTAGTATAGTAGCGGGGTCCTACAATGAGCAGTTCTTC. This chain uses TRBV19 with TRBJ2-1, with 8 bases fitting TRBD2. The V gene end was trimmed by 1 base and the J gene end by 1 base; junction bases not matched to a gene: 0. Looked up from germline, CDR1 is LNHDA and CDR2 is SQIVND (reference sequence). The CDR3 covers 15 residues.